One and the same sample provided the 24 T cell receptor beta chains below, sequenced in a study of blood T cell repertoires in COVID-19. TCRdb's table, derived via immunoSEQ multiplex PCR, lists solely in-frame clones and lacks some. The sample lists 100,000 to 150,000 clones; roughly four fifths were seen once. The specimen sequenced was peripheral blood. Source of these receptors: a human donor in a cohort sampled during active COVID-19.

This clone was picked up a small number of times. The rearrangement uses TRBV5-1 and TRBJ2-5; TRBD1 is a possible D gene (6 bases). The V gene's germline CDR1 is SGHRS and CDR2 YFSETQ. The CDR3 is 15 amino acids. V lost 3 bases and J lost 2, with 14 bases in between. The CDR3 reads CASSWAGRGQETQYF. CDR3 coding DNA: TGCGCCAGCAGCTGGGCCGGCAGGGGTCAAGAGACCCAGTACTTC.

The chain joins TRBV11-2 to TRBJ2-2, with D perhaps TRBD2 (6 bases). V lost 5 bases and J 2 bases, leaving 9 bases between the germline ends. This CDR3 comprises 14 residues. Germline values: CDR1 SGHAT, CDR2 FQNNGV. CDR3 sequence (DNA): TGTGCCAGCAGCCAGGACTATAACACCGGGGAGCTGTTTTTT. The encoded protein is CASSQDYNTGELFF.

The rearrangement joins TRBV9 to TRBJ1-5, with D hard to call. This CDR3 is built from 15 residues. CDR1 is SGDLS and CDR2 is YYNGEE in the germline V gene. V was pared by 0 bases and J by 2 bases, with 9 bases between. The DNA of the CDR3 is TGTGCCAGCAGCGTAGGGGAGGGCCGCAATCAGCCCCAGCATTTT. This gives the protein CASSVGEGRNQPQHF.

This clone was detected a few times. The V gene is TRBV12-3 or TRBV12-4, the J gene TRBJ1-1; D possibly corresponds to TRBD1 (6 bases). The CDR3 totals 13 residues. The V gene lost 6 bases and the J gene lost 3 bases, with 11 bases spanning the gap. The CDR3 loop is CASRAGQYTEAFF. The CDR3 nucleotides are TGTGCCAGCAGGGCTGGACAGTACACTGAAGCTTTCTTT.

The gene calls are TRBV5-4 and TRBJ2-3, with 8 positions matching TRBD2. CDR1 is SGHNT and CDR2 is YYREEE in the germline V gene (reference sequence). Trimming at V came to 3 bases and at J to 5 bases, leaving 14 bases not matched to a gene. The CDR3 loop spans 17 amino acids. CDR3 protein: CASSWGVGSGVQDTQYF. The DNA for the CDR3 is TGTGCCAGCAGCTGGGGGGTGGGTAGCGGGGTCCAAGATACGCAGTATTTT.

The chain employs TRBV3-1 (or the pseudogene TRBV3-2) and TRBJ2-1, with 8 nucleotides matching TRBD1. Trimming removed 0 bases from V and 3 bases from J; junction bases left unmatched: 4. The CDR3 is 16 residues long. Germline CDR1 reads LGHDT; CDR2 reads YNNKEL (reference sequence). The DNA of the CDR3 is TGTGCCAGCAGCCAAGACGGACAGGGCTTCTACAATGAGCAGTTCTTC. Its translation is CASSQDGQGFYNEQFF.

The chain combines TRBV5-3 with TRBJ2-5, with D maybe TRBD1 (6 bases). TRBV5-3 is reported as an ORF; its role is uncertain. V lost 2 bases to trimming and J lost 3 bases, with 17 bases between them. This CDR3 has 16 residues. CDR3 bases: TGTGCCAGAAGCTTAAACCAGACAGGAAGCGAAGAGACCCAGTACTTC. Translating gives CARSLNQTGSEETQYF.

This clone showed up just once. V usage is TRBV2 and J usage is TRBJ1-1; 7 bases are shared with TRBD1. The J segment lost 1 base and the V segment lost 6 bases, leaving 14 bases of the junction unmatched. Germline V CDR1 and CDR2: SNHLY, FYNNEI. The CDR3 is made up of 17 amino acids. CDR3 protein: CASRGLTGWFGNTEAFF. CDR3 bases: TGTGCCAGCAGAGGGTTGACAGGGTGGTTCGGGAACACTGAAGCTTTCTTT.

The CDR3 spells CASSSMGQLTRGNQPQHF. The CDR3, as DNA: TGTGCCAGCAGCTCAATGGGCCAACTAACCAGGGGCAATCAGCCCCAGCATTTT. The rearrangement links TRBV5-8 to TRBJ1-5; possibly TRBD1 for D (5 bases). Germline CDR1 and CDR2: SGHTS and YDEGEE. Trimming removed 3 bases at V and 2 bases at J, with 21 bases between. This CDR3 contains 18 residues.

The rearrangement joins TRBV2 to TRBJ1-1; a weak D match, TRBD1 (5 bases). Germline V lookup: CDR1 SNHLY, CDR2 FYNNEI. This CDR3 region has 12 residues. The V and J ends lost 7 bases and 7 bases respectively, with 13 bases between them. Here the CDR3 DNA reads TGTGCCAGCACCCCCGGTGACAGTGAAGCTTTCTTT. Protein: CASTPGDSEAFF.

The chain links TRBV6-6 to TRBJ1-2, with TRBD1 identical over 7 bases. Germline CDR1 is MNHNY and CDR2 is SVGAGI (reference sequence). This CDR3 has 17 residues. J lost 5 bases, V lost 5 bases, and 17 bases had no gene match. The CDR3 region is CASSPDLGTVSVYGYTF. The CDR3 DNA reads as TGTGCCAGCAGTCCCGACCTTGGGACAGTAAGCGTATATGGCTACACCTTC.

This clone was observed a few times. The gene calls are TRBV10-1 and TRBJ1-1, with D perhaps TRBD1 (6 bases). CDR1 WNHNN and CDR2 SYGVQD come from the germline V gene (reference sequence). Trimming left V 10 bases short and J 1 base short, with 16 bases between. This CDR3 has 14 amino acids. The DNA of the CDR3 is TGCGCCATGGGGGCCCCCTTGAGGAACACTGAAGCTTTCTTT. This translates into CAMGAPLRNTEAFF.

This rearrangement joins TRBV18 to TRBJ2-1, with 8 bases fitting TRBD1. After removal of 3 bases from V and 4 bases from J, the junction contained 8 bases not matched to a gene. CDR1 is KGHSH, CDR2 LQKENI, per germline. The CDR3 sequence is 16 residues long. The DNA for the CDR3 is TGTGCCAGCTCACCCCGGACAGGGCGGGTTTACAATGAGCAGTTCTTC. It codes for CASSPRTGRVYNEQFF.

J is TRBJ2-5 and V is TRBV6-5; 9 nucleotides align to TRBD1. Germline V lookup: CDR1 MNHEY, CDR2 SVGAGI. CDR3 length equals 16 residues. The ends lost 2 bases at V and 5 bases at J; junction bases unmatched: 9. CDR3 residues: CASSYPATGGGETQYF. CDR3 DNA: TGTGCCAGCAGTTACCCCGCCACAGGGGGCGGGGAGACCCAGTACTTC.

The CDR3 is CASSMTAGGGNTIYF. The CDR3 coding sequence is TGTGCCAGTAGTATGACGGCCGGAGGGGGAAACACCATATATTTT. The chain has TRBV19 and TRBJ1-3, with D unclear. The CDR3 spans 15 residues. V lost 3 bases, J lost 4 bases, and 13 bases lay in between. Germline V gene lookup returns CDR1 LNHDA and CDR2 SQIVND (reference sequence).

The genes are TRBV29-1 and TRBJ1-1; D is uncertain. The V gene's germline CDR1 is SQVTM and CDR2 ANQGSEA. The CDR3 contains 11 residues. The ends were cut back, 6 bases at V and 1 base at J, with 6 bases in the middle. The CDR3 DNA reads TGCAGCGTAGAGGGGAACACTGAAGCTTTCTTT. It codes for CSVEGNTEAFF.

The V and J genes are TRBV2 and TRBJ2-1; TRBD2 matches 9 bases. The trim removed 6 bases at V and 5 bases at J, leaving 11 bases unmatched. From germline, CDR1 is SNHLY and CDR2 FYNNEI. There are 16 residues in the CDR3. The CDR3 DNA sequence: TGTGCCAGCAGCGACTTTAGCGGGGGCCCCGACAATGAGCAGTTCTTC. It translates to CASSDFSGGPDNEQFF. Full variable domain (missing parts from reference TRBV2 and TRBJ2-1): EPEVTQTPSHQVTQMGQEVILRCVPISNHLYFYWYRQILGQKVEFLVSFYNNEISEKSEIFDDQFSVERPDGSNFTLKIRSTKLEDSAMYFCASSDFSGGPDNEQFFGPGTRLTVL.

The chain uses TRBV18 and TRBJ2-7; 8 positions match TRBD2. Trimming removed 3 bases from V and 5 bases from J; junction bases left unmatched: 12. This CDR3 region has 16 residues. CDR1 is KGHSH, CDR2 LQKENI, per germline. The CDR3 region has the DNA TGTGCCAGCTCACCCCCGGTCGGCACTAGCGGCCACGAGCAGTACTTC. It is translated as CASSPPVGTSGHEQYF.

This clone was observed once. The chain couples TRBV7-8 to TRBJ1-3; 7 bases fit TRBD1. The CDR3 runs to 16 residues. Germline V gene data show CDR1 as SGHVS and CDR2 as FQNEAQ. With V trimmed by 3 bases and J by 0 bases, 5 bases remained unmatched. The CDR3 region has the DNA TGTGCCAGCAGCTTCTCCCGGGACAGCTCTGGAAACACCATATATTTT. This translates into CASSFSRDSSGNTIYF.

The chain combines TRBV28 with TRBJ2-7; 10 nucleotides agree with TRBD1. V trimming: 4 bases; J trimming: 6 bases; junction bases outside the gene matches: 6. CDR3 size: 14 residues. Germline-derived CDR1 and CDR2 are MDHEN and SYDVKM. The CDR3 DNA reads as TGTGCCAGCAGTTCCCCGGGACAGGGGACCGAGCAGTACTTC. Its protein is CASSSPGQGTEQYF.

This clone was detected only once. The genes are TRBV6-5 and TRBJ2-3; 8 positions match TRBD2. Per germline, CDR1 MNHEY and CDR2 SVGAGI. J lost 1 base, V lost 7 bases, and 7 bases had no gene match. This CDR3 is 15 amino acids long. CDR3 sequence: CASTAGRGGTDTQYF. CDR3 sequence (DNA): TGTGCCAGCACCGCTGGGCGGGGGGGCACAGATACGCAGTATTTT.

This rearrangement joins TRBV6-6 to TRBJ1-6; 8 positions match TRBD1. The germline V gene has CDR1 MNHNY and CDR2 SVGAGI (reference sequence). V was clipped by 6 bases and J by 5 bases; unmatched bases: 9. The CDR3 length is 16 residues. This CDR3 is CASRPGQGIDNSPLHF. CDR3 bases: TGTGCCAGCAGACCCGGACAGGGAATAGATAATTCACCCCTCCACTTT.

The chain uses TRBV9 and TRBJ1-2; no definite D call. This CDR3 spans 15 amino acids. Germline values: CDR1 SGDLS, CDR2 YYNGEE. Between the trimmed V and J ends, which lost 1 base and 1 base, there was a span of 11 bases. CDR3 sequence (DNA): TGTGCCAGCAGCGTATTCGCAGACAATAACTATGGCTACACCTTC. Residues: CASSVFADNNYGYTF.

J is TRBJ2-6 and V is TRBV3-1 (or the pseudogene TRBV3-2); 9 positions agree with TRBD2. The CDR3 sequence is 18 residues long. After removal of 1 base from V and 2 bases from J, the junction contained 6 bases not matched to a gene. CDR1 LGHDT and CDR2 YNNKEL come from the germline V gene (reference sequence). The CDR3 here is CASSQVSLAGAGANVLTF. The DNA for the CDR3 is TGTGCCAGCAGCCAAGTGTCCTTAGCGGGGGCTGGGGCCAACGTCCTGACTTTC.